Each of the 19 T cell receptor beta chains below was sequenced from the same sample in a study of T-cell reconstitution after alpha-beta-depleted transplantation in children. Library preparation (for TCRbeta) was performed with unique molecular identifiers. TCRdb processed the PCR reads anew with MiXCR; each CDR3 protein has one entry. The data contain 500,000 to 650,000 distinct CDR3 sequences, approximately 13% of them seen just once; the ten biggest clones take up around 2.2%. Sequenced material: PBMCs, mostly from graft donor cells, taken 360 days after TCRalphabeta/CD19-depleted stem cell transplant. The receptors here all came from a male patient younger than 18 who had a stem cell transplant for acute myeloid leukemia, so the T cells may come from the graft donor.

V and J are TRBV20-1 and TRBJ2-1; a weak D match, TRBD2 (6 bases). The CDR3 extends over 13 amino acids. Germline values: CDR1 DFQATT, CDR2 SNEGSKA (reference sequence). V lost 5 bases and J 4 bases, leaving 12 bases between the germline ends. CDR3 DNA sequence: TGCAGTGCTGCCGGGACTGGATACAATGAGCAGTTCTTC. This codes for CSAAGTGYNEQFF.

This clonotype was detected many times. A read error may account for a junction end that differs from germline. This chain connects TRBV7-2 to TRBJ2-3; TRBD2 matches at 10 bases. The CDR3 extends over 15 amino acids. Germline V gives CDR1 SGHTA, CDR2 FQGNSA. CDR3 nucleotide sequence: TGTGCTAGCAGCTTACTAGCGGGAAGCACAGATACGCAGTATTTT. Protein sequence: CASSLLAGSTDTQYF.

This clonotype was picked up many times. The chain has TRBV28 and TRBJ2-1; D ambiguous. Germline V gives CDR1 MDHEN, CDR2 SYDVKM. Trimming removed 7 bases at V and 8 bases at J, with 0 bases between. CDR3 size: 8 residues. The CDR3: CASNEQFF. The CDR3 DNA sequence: TGTGCCAGCAATGAGCAGTTCTTC. Combining the CDR3 with reference TRBV28 and TRBJ2-1 gives the whole variable domain DVKVTQSSRYLVKRTGEKVFLECVQDMDHENMFWYRQDPGLGLRLIYFSYDVKMKEKGDIPEGYSVSREKKERFSLILESASTNQTSMYLCASNEQFFGPGTRLTVL.

This clonotype was observed a handful of times. The V call is TRBV19, the J call TRBJ2-7; no definite D call. Germline CDR1 is LNHDA and CDR2 is SQIVND (reference sequence). Trimming removed 11 bases from V and 3 bases from J, with 26 bases in between. The CDR3 consists of 16 residues. DNA of the CDR3: TGTGCCTGCTCCCCTGGATTTGCGGTCCGCGTCTACGAGCAGTACTTC. This encodes CACSPGFAVRVYEQYF. The variable domain in full, with the rest retrieved from reference TRBV19 and TRBJ2-7, is DGGITQSPKYLFRKEGQNVTLSCEQNLNHDAMYWYRQDPGQGLRLIYYSQIVNDFQKGDIAEGYSVSREKKESFPLTVTSAQKNPTAFYLCACSPGFAVRVYEQYFGPGTRLTVT.

This clonotype was seen repeatedly, ten times or more. The chain uses TRBV25-1 and TRBJ1-4, with D maybe TRBD1 (6 bases). The CDR3 loop spans 13 amino acids. V lost 4 bases and J 12 bases, leaving 15 bases between the germline ends. CDR1 and CDR2 (germline): MGHDK, SYGVNS. Written as DNA, the CDR3 is TGTGCCAGCAGTGGACCGAGGGGGATGGAACTGTTTTTT. Translation gives CASSGPRGMELFF.

The CDR3 DNA sequence: TGTGCCAGCAGCCAGGGAGGGGGACAGCAGTACTTC. Translated, it gives CASSQGGGQQYF. The rearrangement joins TRBV7-2 to TRBJ2-4, with D perhaps given as TRBD1 or TRBD2 (7 bases each). CDR1 and CDR2 from the germline V gene are SGHTA and FQGNSA. Trimming left V 5 bases short and J 13 bases short, with 15 bases between. The CDR3 extends over 12 amino acids.

V gene TRBV5-1 combines with J gene TRBJ2-7, with 11 positions matching TRBD2. V lost 7 bases, J lost 2 bases, and 2 bases stayed unmatched. From germline, CDR1 is SGHRS and CDR2 YFSETQ. The CDR3 is 13 residues long. In DNA form, the CDR3 reads TGCGCCAGCGCGACTAGCGGGACCTACGAGCAGTACTTC. Translating it yields CASATSGTYEQYF.

This clonotype has ten or more counts. V gene TRBV20-1 combines with J gene TRBJ2-2, with TRBD2 matching over 10 bases. J was trimmed by 7 bases and V by 5 bases; bases with no gene match: 4. Germline values: CDR1 DFQATT, CDR2 SNEGSKA (reference sequence). There are 13 residues in the CDR3. This CDR3 is CSAPSGGNGELFF. The CDR3 nucleotides read TGCAGTGCTCCTAGCGGGGGTAACGGGGAGCTGTTTTTT.

This clonotype came up a few times. This chain connects TRBV7-8 to TRBJ2-7; D remains unclear. Trimming removed 2 bases from V and 2 bases from J, with 7 bases in between. The CDR3 runs to 13 residues. CDR1 SGHVS and CDR2 FQNEAQ come from the germline V gene. CDR3 sequence (DNA): TGTGCCAGCAGCTTAACACATACCTACGAGCAGTACTTC. Its translation: CASSLTHTYEQYF.

This clonotype has just a few counts. The chain joins TRBV29-1 to TRBJ1-2; D possibly corresponds to TRBD1 (5 bases). Germline V CDR1 and CDR2: SQVTM, ANQGSEA. The ends were cut back, 5 bases at V and 2 bases at J, with 9 bases in the middle. The CDR3 contains 12 residues. CDR3 residues: CSVRRDNYGYTF. The CDR3 nucleotides are TGCAGCGTTCGGAGGGACAACTATGGCTACACCTTC.

This clonotype was counted at least ten times. V and J are TRBV5-6 and TRBJ2-6; D unresolved. V was trimmed by 4 bases and J by 0 bases, leaving 8 bases between them. The germline V gene has CDR1 SGHDT and CDR2 YYEEEE. The CDR3 covers 15 residues. The CDR3 is CASSRPVSGANVLTF. In DNA form, the CDR3 reads TGTGCCAGCAGCCGTCCGGTCTCTGGGGCCAACGTCCTGACTTTC.

The gene calls are TRBV2 and TRBJ2-3, with D perhaps matching TRBD2 (6 bases). Germline-derived CDR1 and CDR2 are SNHLY and FYNNEI. The CDR3 has 14 residues. V was shortened by 2 bases and J by 3 bases, with 9 bases between the two germline ends. CDR3 sequence (DNA): TGTGCCAGCAGTGAAATCGGAGGGACAGATACGCAGTATTTT. Translating it yields CASSEIGGTDTQYF.

In this sample, this clonotype turned up a few times. This chain joins TRBV20-1 and TRBJ2-3; TRBD2 matches at 7 bases. Germline CDR1 reads DFQATT; CDR2 reads SNEGSKA (reference sequence). Trimming at V came to 2 bases and at J to 2 bases, leaving 4 bases not matched to a gene. CDR3 length: 14 amino acids. The CDR3 coding sequence is TGCAGTGCTAGACCAGCGGGACTCACAGATACGCAGTATTTT. Amino acid sequence: CSARPAGLTDTQYF.

Many counts were recorded for this clonotype. CDR3 residues: CASSLVRSTEAFF. CDR3 DNA: TGTGCCAGCAGCTTAGTCAGGAGCACTGAAGCTTTCTTT. This chain links TRBV7-9 with TRBJ1-1; D ambiguous. Trimming removed 1 base at V and 4 bases at J, with 7 bases between. The CDR3 has 13 amino acids. CDR1 SEHNR and CDR2 FQNEAQ come from the germline V gene (reference sequence). The full variable domain, in which reference TRBV7-9 and TRBJ1-1 provide the parts outside the CDR3, is DTGVSQNPRHKITKRGQNVTFRCDPISEHNRLYWYRQTLGQGPEFLTYFQNEAQLEKSRLLSDRFSAERPKGSFSTLEIQRTEQGDSAMYLCASSLVRSTEAFFGQGTRLTVV.

In this sample, this clonotype turned up many times. The genes are TRBV3-1 and TRBJ2-5; 12 nucleotides match TRBD2. This CDR3 has 17 residues. The V gene end was trimmed by 2 bases and the J gene end by 7 bases; junction bases not matched to a gene: 11. Germline-derived CDR1 and CDR2 are LGHDT and YNNKEL (reference sequence). The DNA of the CDR3 is TGTGCCAGCAGCCAACCGACTAGCGGGAGTCAGTTGGGGACCCAGTACTTC. Its translation is CASSQPTSGSQLGTQYF.

This clonotype was recorded many times. The V call is TRBV4-3, the J call TRBJ1-2, with D maybe TRBD1 (6 bases). The CDR3 has 14 residues. Trimming removed 0 bases at V and 3 bases at J, with 8 bases between. Germline V lookup: CDR1 LGHNA, CDR2 YSLEER. The CDR3 protein is CASSQDRGDYGYTF. The CDR3 DNA follows: TGCGCCAGCAGCCAAGACAGGGGCGACTATGGCTACACCTTC.

In this sample, this clonotype turned up a few times. The V call is TRBV4-3, the J call TRBJ2-7; 7 bases map to TRBD2. Trimming removed 3 bases from V and 10 bases from J; junction bases left unmatched: 9. The CDR3 has 13 residues. Germline V gives CDR1 LGHNA, CDR2 YSLEER. The CDR3 sequence is CASSHPSGGKQYF. The CDR3 nucleotides read TGCGCCAGCAGCCACCCCTCGGGGGGAAAACAGTACTTC.

This clonotype was detected only a few times. This sequence joins TRBV20-1 and TRBJ2-5; tentatively, D is TRBD2 (5 bases). This CDR3 region has 12 residues. CDR1 DFQATT and CDR2 SNEGSKA come from the germline V gene (reference sequence). The V end lost 7 bases, the J end lost 0 bases, and 9 bases lay between the germline ends. DNA of the CDR3: TGCAGTGACGGGGATTACCAAGAGACCCAGTACTTC. Translating it yields CSDGDYQETQYF.

There are many counts of this clonotype. This chain joins TRBV7-9 and TRBJ2-7, with D unclear. CDR1 is SEHNR, CDR2 FQNEAQ, per germline (reference sequence). The germline V and J ends were trimmed by 4 bases and 5 bases, with 21 bases remaining between them. The CDR3 has 16 residues. CDR3 nucleotides: TGTGCCAGCAGCTGCCTTACTCCGGTGTGTCTGGACGAGCAGTACTTC. Its protein product is CASSCLTPVCLDEQYF.